This note documents a single T cell receptor (beta chain) sequence. Antigen specificity is unknown. Distinct nucleotide sequences in the sample also encode this CDR3. cDNA prepared by RNA extraction and subsequent reverse transcription served as the template for sequencing. Sequencing was performed with immunoSEQ multiplex PCR; in TCRdb, only in-frame clones are kept and a portion is missing. This table holds hundreds of thousands of clones, 60% found once. The data were obtained in a study of CD8+ T cells in alopecia areata. Findings and caveats of the study: Patients displayed less clarity in TCR sharing than mice, a finding possibly related to HLA. Normal scalp had lower clonality than lesional scalp, with alopecia totalis/universalis lesions showing this most strongly.

Treatment in this sample: oral pan-JAK inhibitor, 5-10 mg twice daily. Obtained from alopecia areata patients were lesional scalp punch biopsies along with peripheral blood. This CDR3 contains 11 residues. The V end lost 0 bases, the J end lost 5 bases, and 0 bases lay between the germline ends. The germline V gene encodes CDR1 ENHRY and CDR2 SYGVKD. The TCR originated in a human donor with alopecia areata. Sequenced here: CD4+ T cells sorted from blood, sampled at approximately week 52, from a patient treated with tofacitinib. V and J are TRBV10-3 and TRBJ2-3; D not certain. CDR3 region: CAISESDTQYF. The CDR3 nucleotides are TGTGCCATCAGTGAGTCAGATACGCAGTATTTT.